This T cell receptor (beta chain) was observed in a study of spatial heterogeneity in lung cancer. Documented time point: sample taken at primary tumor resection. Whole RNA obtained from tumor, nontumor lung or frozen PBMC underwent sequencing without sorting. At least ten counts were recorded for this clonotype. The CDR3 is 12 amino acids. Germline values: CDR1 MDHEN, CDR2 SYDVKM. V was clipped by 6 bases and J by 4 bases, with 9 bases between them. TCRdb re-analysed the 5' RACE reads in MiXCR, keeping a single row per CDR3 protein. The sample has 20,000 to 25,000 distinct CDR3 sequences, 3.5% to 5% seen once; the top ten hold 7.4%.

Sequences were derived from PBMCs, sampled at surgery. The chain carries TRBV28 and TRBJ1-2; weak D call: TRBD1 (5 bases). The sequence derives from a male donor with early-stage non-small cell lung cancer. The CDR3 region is CASRAGGYGYTF. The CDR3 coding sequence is TGTGCCAGCAGAGCGGGGGGCTATGGCTACACCTTC.